This T cell receptor (beta chain) is from a study of T-cell memory formation after mild COVID-19. On the study more broadly: There were largely donor-specific TCR clusters. General study findings and limits: The CD4+ clones that contracted clustered mainly within CM and EM, and the CD8+ clones concentrated in EMRA. Contracting clones, day 15 to 85, had balanced CD4/CD8, and later expanders favored CD4+.

TCRdb reprocessed the 5' RACE reads with MiXCR, giving one entry per CDR3 protein. The sample yields roughly 40,000 distinct CDR3 sequences, around 6.1% seen once. For this clonotype: Its antigen is currently unknown.

V was trimmed by 8 bases and J by 0 bases, leaving 20 bases between them. CDR1 is SNHLY and CDR2 is FYNNEI in the germline V gene. This CDR3 contains 17 residues. Specimen: PBMCs or a T cell subset sorted from them (not recorded which). This sequence originates from an adult who had mild COVID-19 (a few samples of this study predate the infection). Cell type and time point are not known. This sequence joins TRBV2 and TRBJ1-3; D is possibly TRBD1 (6 bases). The CDR3 reads CASLGGAGVLSGNTIYF. For the CDR3, the DNA is TGTGCCAGCCTGGGGGGGGCTGGGGTCCTCTCTGGAAACACCATATATTTT. Variable domain in full (rest from reference TRBV2 and TRBJ1-3): EPEVTQTPSHQVTQMGQEVILRCVPISNHLYFYWYRQILGQKVEFLVSFYNNEISEKSEIFDDQFSVERPDGSNFTLKIRSTKLEDSAMYFCASLGGAGVLSGNTIYFGEGSWLTVV.